This entry lists 2 T cell receptor beta chains sequenced from one sample in a study of preoperative IRX-2 immunotherapy in early breast cancer. Treatment here: preoperative locoregional IRX-2 cytokine immunotherapy. The data were produced by immunoSEQ multiplex PCR, yet TCRdb's version contains in-frame clones alone and is incomplete. The table shows roughly 99,000 clones, with 80% to 90% occurring only once. The specimen comprised tumor tissue, sampled after IRX-2 immunotherapy. The receptors shown here come from a human donor with breast cancer.

In its sample, this clone was seen once. This rearrangement joins TRBV19 to TRBJ1-2, with 9 bases aligning to TRBD1. Germline CDR1 reads LNHDA; CDR2 reads SQIVND (reference sequence). This CDR3 spans 15 amino acids. Losses at the gene ends were 10 bases for V and 6 bases for J; bases not matched to a gene: 15. CDR3 nucleotide sequence: TGTGCCACCATTATTAATCGGGACAGGGAGCATGGCTACACCTTC. Amino acids: CATIINRDREHGYTF.

This clone has a handful of counts. The J gene is TRBJ1-5, the V gene TRBV6-8; the D gene is possibly TRBD1 (6 bases). The CDR3 has 17 amino acids. Germline-derived CDR1 and CDR2 are MNHGY and SAAAGT. The ends were cut back, 2 bases at V and 6 bases at J, with 20 bases in the middle. CDR3 sequence (DNA): TGTGCCAGCAGTTACGATTCCTCACAGGGCAGGGGTCAGCCCCAGCATTTT. It codes for CASSYDSSQGRGQPQHF.